These 18 T cell receptor beta chains originate from one sample sequenced in a study of T cells in tumors after PD-1 blockade. Method: immunoSEQ multiplex PCR; TCRdb's copy keeps in-frame clones and lacks some. The sample gives 60,000 to 70,000 clones, about 74% of which show up once; about 4.5% is in the top ten. Sequenced here: PBMCs, sampled after anti-PD-1 treatment. These receptor sequences come from a human donor with basal cell carcinoma.

This chain uses TRBV2 with TRBJ1-4; D gene uncertain. Germline CDR1 reads SNHLY; CDR2 reads FYNNEI. V was trimmed by 6 bases and J by 0 bases, leaving 11 bases between them. CDR3 size: 15 residues. The CDR3, as DNA: TGTGCCAGCAGAATGAAACTTACAACTAATGAAAAACTGTTTTTT. Protein sequence: CASRMKLTTNEKLFF. The variable domain in full, completed from reference TRBV2 and TRBJ1-4, reads EPEVTQTPSHQVTQMGQEVILRCVPISNHLYFYWYRQILGQKVEFLVSFYNNEISEKSEIFDDQFSVERPDGSNFTLKIRSTKLEDSAMYFCASRMKLTTNEKLFFGSGTQLSVL.

The chain is built from TRBV29-1 and TRBJ2-7, with 8 bases fitting TRBD2. This CDR3 comprises 15 residues. CDR1 and CDR2 (germline): SQVTM, ANQGSEA. V shed 1 base, J shed 7 bases, and the junction held 12 bases outside the gene matches. The CDR3, as DNA: TGCAGCGTTGAAGGGGCTAGCGGGTCCCAGGGAGAGCAGTACTTC. Amino acids: CSVEGASGSQGEQYF.

The chain uses TRBV27 and TRBJ1-5, with 8 positions matching TRBD1. Trimming took 5 bases from V and 0 from J; bases not matched to a gene: 6. Germline V gives CDR1 MNHEY, CDR2 SMNVEV (reference sequence). The CDR3 has 16 amino acids. CDR3: CASSLGTGHSNQPQHF. DNA of the CDR3: TGTGCCAGCAGTCTCGGGACAGGCCATAGCAATCAGCCCCAGCATTTT.

The gene calls are TRBV14 and TRBJ2-5; 8 nucleotides match TRBD2. The CDR3 has 15 amino acids. The ends lost 1 base at V and 1 base at J; junction bases unmatched: 2. Germline V gene data show CDR1 as SGHDN and CDR2 as FVKESK. The CDR3 bases are TGTGCCAGCAGCCAAGCGGGGGGGATCCAAGAGACCCAGTACTTC. Residues: CASSQAGGIQETQYF.

This clone was observed a handful of times. This chain connects TRBV6-6 to TRBJ2-5; 8 bases map to TRBD1. The CDR3 contains 13 residues. Germline lookup yields CDR1 MNHNY and CDR2 SVGAGI (reference sequence). The V and J ends lost 7 bases and 4 bases, in that order; junction bases with no gene match: 5. The CDR3 coding sequence is TGTGCCAGCATCAGGGGGCTCTTAGAGACCCAGTACTTC. This encodes CASIRGLLETQYF.

The CDR3 loop is CASSPGDQGRNTEAFF. The CDR3 region has the DNA TGTGCCAGCAGCCCAGGGGACCAGGGGAGGAATACTGAAGCTTTCTTT. V and J are TRBV7-8 and TRBJ1-1; maybe TRBD1 (6 bases). The V gene's germline CDR1 is SGHVS and CDR2 FQNEAQ. V lost 5 bases and J lost 5, with 21 bases in between. CDR3 length: 16 residues.

The table lists this clone with a count of one. CDR3 sequence (DNA): TGTGCCAGCAGTTACTCCCCAGGCCCGTGGGCTTTCTTT. Translated, it gives CASSYSPGPWAFF. The rearrangement joins TRBV6-5 to TRBJ1-1; D remains ambiguous. CDR1 and CDR2 from the germline V gene are MNHEY and SVGAGI. Trimming removed 0 bases from V and 11 bases from J, with 13 bases in between. The CDR3 spans 13 residues.

This clone was found a few times. The chain is built from TRBV6-6 and TRBJ1-3, with 11 bases lining up with TRBD1. CDR1 and CDR2 (germline): MNHNY, SVGAGI (reference sequence). The CDR3 consists of 15 residues. The V gene end was trimmed by 7 bases and the J gene end by 2 bases; junction bases not matched to a gene: 4. Here the CDR3 reads CASNMDRGPGNTIYF. DNA of the CDR3: TGTGCCAGCAATATGGACAGGGGGCCTGGAAACACCATATATTTT.

Only one count was recorded for this clone. V gene TRBV27 combines with J gene TRBJ2-7; the D gene is possibly TRBD1 (5 bases). CDR3 length equals 13 residues. CDR1 and CDR2 (germline): MNHEY, SMNVEV (reference sequence). V was trimmed by 5 bases and J by 2 bases, leaving 10 bases between them. In nucleotides, the CDR3 is TGTGCCAGCAGTCTGGGGCGCACCTACGAGCAGTACTTC. The encoded protein is CASSLGRTYEQYF.

This chain uses TRBV7-9 with TRBJ1-4; D gene ambiguous. Per germline, CDR1 SEHNR and CDR2 FQNEAQ (reference sequence). This CDR3 is built from 15 residues. Trimming cost V 0 bases and J 0 bases, with 5 bases left between them. For the CDR3, the DNA is TGTGCCAGCAGCTTAGCTGCGGCAACTAATGAAAAACTGTTTTTT. Translating gives CASSLAAATNEKLFF. Variable domain in full (rest from reference TRBV7-9 and TRBJ1-4): DTGVSQNPRHKITKRGQNVTFRCDPISEHNRLYWYRQTLGQGPEFLTYFQNEAQLEKSRLLSDRFSAERPKGSFSTLEIQRTEQGDSAMYLCASSLAAATNEKLFFGSGTQLSVL.

In this sample, this clone turned up once. The genes are TRBV3-1 (or the pseudogene TRBV3-2) and TRBJ2-7, with 10 bases matching TRBD1. The ends lost 8 bases at V and 2 bases at J; junction bases unmatched: 3. Per the germline V gene, CDR1 is LGHDT and CDR2 is YNNKEL (reference sequence). There are 13 residues in the CDR3. DNA of the CDR3: TGTGCCAGCCGGGACAGGGGAACCTACGAGCAGTACTTC. This sequence encodes CASRDRGTYEQYF.

This chain uses TRBV7-9 with TRBJ2-7; 9 bases map to TRBD1. The germline V gene encodes CDR1 SEHNR and CDR2 FQNEAQ (reference sequence). V lost 5 bases and J lost 5; bases outside the gene matches: 10. The CDR3 totals 15 residues. The CDR3 nucleotides read TGTGCCAGCAGCCGGCCGGGACAGGGATCTCACGAGCAGTACTTC. Translating gives CASSRPGQGSHEQYF. Combining the CDR3 with reference TRBV7-9 and TRBJ2-7 gives the whole variable domain DTGVSQNPRHKITKRGQNVTFRCDPISEHNRLYWYRQTLGQGPEFLTYFQNEAQLEKSRLLSDRFSAERPKGSFSTLEIQRTEQGDSAMYLCASSRPGQGSHEQYFGPGTRLTVT.

The V call is TRBV7-9, the J call TRBJ2-3; a weak D match, TRBD2 (5 bases). The CDR3 extends over 15 amino acids. The V gene lost 5 bases and the J gene lost 9 bases, with 21 bases spanning the gap. CDR1 is SEHNR, CDR2 FQNEAQ, per germline (reference sequence). The CDR3 reads CASSLGRSSSGTQYF. In nucleotides, the CDR3 is TGTGCCAGCAGCCTAGGAAGATCAAGTTCGGGAACGCAGTATTTT.

The V call is TRBV4-2, the J call TRBJ2-2, with TRBD2 matching 10 bases. V dropped 4 bases and J dropped 3; count of bases not matched to a gene: 2. The germline gives CDR1 LGHNA, CDR2 YNFKEQ. CDR3 size: 15 residues. This CDR3 is CASSPGLADTGELFF. CDR3 in DNA: TGTGCCAGCAGCCCCGGACTAGCGGACACCGGGGAGCTGTTTTTT.

The chain carries TRBV5-6 and TRBJ2-6; D ambiguous. CDR1 and CDR2 from the germline V gene are SGHDT and YYEEEE. V gave up 0 bases and J gave up 0 bases, with 7 bases separating them. CDR3 size: 16 residues. The CDR3 region is CASSLDGFSGANVLTF. CDR3 nucleotides: TGTGCCAGCAGCTTGGACGGGTTCTCTGGGGCCAACGTCCTGACTTTC.

Here the CDR3 reads CAWSPNPRQTGYNQPQHF. Here the CDR3 DNA reads TGTGCCTGGAGTCCAAACCCCCGACAGACCGGATACAATCAGCCCCAGCATTTT. The rearrangement uses TRBV30 and TRBJ1-5; D is perhaps TRBD1 (5 bases). V lost 2 bases and J 3 bases, leaving 23 bases between the germline ends. Germline loops: CDR1 GTSNPN, CDR2 SVGIG (reference sequence). The CDR3 runs to 18 residues.

The chain uses TRBV15 and TRBJ2-7, with D possibly TRBD2 on 6 matching bases. The V and J ends lost 0 bases and 1 base respectively, with 7 bases between them. The CDR3 is made up of 14 amino acids. Germline V lookup: CDR1 LNHNV, CDR2 YYDKDF (reference sequence). The CDR3 DNA reads TGTGCCACCAGCAGAGAACGGGGGTCCTACGAGCAGTACTTC. Translating it yields CATSRERGSYEQYF.

The chain couples TRBV5-1 to TRBJ2-3, with TRBD1 identical over 7 bases. Germline values: CDR1 SGHRS, CDR2 YFSETQ. With 0 bases clipped from V and 0 bases from J, the junction kept 1 base outside the gene matches. The length of the CDR3 is 15 residues. The CDR3 spells CASSLGQGSTDTQYF. CDR3 in DNA: TGCGCCAGCAGCTTGGGACAGGGAAGCACAGATACGCAGTATTTT.